This T cell receptor beta chain was recorded in a study of blood T cell repertoires in COVID-19. Study details: The United States, Italy and Spain provided the acute and convalescent COVID-19 samples.

CDR1 and CDR2 from the germline V gene are LNHDA and SQIVND (reference sequence). The V end lost 6 bases, the J end lost 4 bases, and 30 bases lay between the germline ends. CDR3 length equals 19 residues. Under the authors' procedure: How many nucleated cells were present was estimated from reference gene primer amplification. The table came from immunoSEQ multiplex PCR; TCRdb's copy has only in-frame clones and leaves some out. D and trimming come from the DNA, and the V and J calls and clone size come from that table. The sample yields fewer than 350,000 clones, 70% to 90% seen once. Cohorts were based on clinical histories the participants reported. Recovered status applied to Cohort 3 donors who had two consecutive negative PCRs. It also applied to those with clearance or with symptom resolution.

Sample: PBMCs or T cells enriched from blood (not recorded which). The sequence was collected from a woman aged 25-40 years who had recovered from COVID-19. The chain joins TRBV19 to TRBJ1-2; tentatively, D is TRBD1 (5 bases). The CDR3 nucleotides are TGTGCCAGTAGAAGCCCAGGGTTGCCTAACCTAAAAAGCTCCTATGGCTACACCTTC. Its protein product is CASRSPGLPNLKSSYGYTF.